The present T cell receptor beta chain was sequenced within a study of shared clonotypes between healthy human individuals. Study-level points and caveats: A limitation of the genetic and exposure-history diversity represented arose from few donors. Clonotype sharing among the donors was expected to vary with sequencing depth. Rarefaction curves obtained for sorted subsets showed sequencing incomplete despite large depth.

Sequencing was at deep level. The table came from immunoSEQ multiplex PCR; TCRdb's copy has only in-frame clones and leaves some out. The table records some 2,000,000 clones, over 85% of them present only once. Only a few counts were recorded for this clone. Its specificity is not known. This CDR3 has 16 residues. Deletions cut 4 bases from V and 0 bases from J, with 13 bases between. Germline V gives CDR1 SGHRS, CDR2 YFSETQ. The sequenced sample consisted of naive CD4+ T cells sorted from blood. Subset denoted: CD45RA+ positively selected. This sequence was found in a man younger than 30 in good health. V is TRBV5-1 and J is TRBJ2-2, with D unclear. DNA of the CDR3: TGCGCCAGCAGCGCCAACAGTATCGCGAACACCGGGGAGCTGTTTTTT. Translated, it gives CASSANSIANTGELFF.